The source of this TCR beta chain is a study of cytotoxic CD8 clonotypes in ibrutinib-treated CLL. Broader study findings: At the start, clonality exceeded age-matched healthy donors and followed circulating CD8+ T-cell counts. Clonality was higher at ibrutinib response and returned toward baseline at progression.

Some clones are missing from TCRdb's copy, which holds only in-frame ones; the method was immunoSEQ multiplex PCR. The sample contains around 70,000 clones, under 70% of which appear only once. With V trimmed by 2 bases and J by 7 bases, 10 bases remained unmatched. Germline V gene lookup returns CDR1 SGHTA and CDR2 FQGNSA. The length of the CDR3 is 16 residues. A remark on this clone: The target antigen is unknown.

The chain carries TRBV7-2 and TRBJ1-5; 8 bases map to TRBD1. Material: PBMCs, obtained after 12 months of ibrutinib treatment. This TCR came from a human donor with chronic lymphocytic leukemia. The CDR3 here is CASSLRGGQGGQPQHF. The CDR3 nucleotides read TGTGCCAGCAGCTTACGGGGAGGACAGGGCGGGCAGCCCCAGCATTTT.